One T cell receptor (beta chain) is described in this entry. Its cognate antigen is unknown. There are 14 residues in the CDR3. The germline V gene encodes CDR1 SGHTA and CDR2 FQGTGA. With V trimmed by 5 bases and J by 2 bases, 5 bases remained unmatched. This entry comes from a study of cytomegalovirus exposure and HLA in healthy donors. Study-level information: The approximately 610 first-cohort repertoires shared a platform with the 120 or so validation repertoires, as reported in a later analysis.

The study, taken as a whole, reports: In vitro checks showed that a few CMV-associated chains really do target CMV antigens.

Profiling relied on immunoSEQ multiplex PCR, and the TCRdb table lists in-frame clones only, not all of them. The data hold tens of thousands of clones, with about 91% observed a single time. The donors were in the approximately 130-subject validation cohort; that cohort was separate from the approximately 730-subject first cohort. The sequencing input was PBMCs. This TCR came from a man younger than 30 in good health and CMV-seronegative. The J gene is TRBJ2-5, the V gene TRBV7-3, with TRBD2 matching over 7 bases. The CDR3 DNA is TGTGCCAGCAGCCCTAGCGGCCAACAAGAGACCCAGTACTTC. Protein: CASSPSGQQETQYF. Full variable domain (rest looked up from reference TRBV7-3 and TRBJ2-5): GAGVSQTPSNKVTEKGKYVELRCDPISGHTALYWYRQSLGQGPEFLIYFQGTGAADDSGLPNDRFFAVRPEGSVSTLKIQRTERGDSAVYLCASSPSGQQETQYFGPGTRLLVL.